Described below is a single TCR beta chain sequence and its context. Its antigen is unidentified. The data were taken from a study of siplizumab effects on memory and regulatory T cells. General observations from the study: The authors did not confirm suppressive function in proliferating Tregs from siplizumab cultures.

The CDR3 loop spans 12 amino acids. The V end was cut by 6 bases, the J end by 4 bases, with 9 bases between. Germline loops: CDR1 SNHLY, CDR2 FYNNEI. Generated by immunoSEQ multiplex PCR, the TCRdb table keeps only in-frame clones and is missing some. The sample has about 56,000 clones; just over 95% are singletons. V and J are TRBV2 and TRBJ1-2; D unclear. The TCR was taken from a human donor in good health. The sequenced sample was naive CD8+ T cells sorted from blood. Here the CDR3 DNA reads TGTGCCAGCAGGGACGGATTCTATGGCTACACCTTC. This encodes CASRDGFYGYTF. The full variable domain, completed using reference TRBV2 and TRBJ1-2, is EPEVTQTPSHQVTQMGQEVILRCVPISNHLYFYWYRQILGQKVEFLVSFYNNEISEKSEIFDDQFSVERPDGSNFTLKIRSTKLEDSAMYFCASRDGFYGYTFGSGTRLTVV.